Shown below are 26 T cell receptor beta chains from a single sample sequenced in a study of vaccination effects on CD4 cells after COVID-19 (dated by TCRdb to between 2021 and 2024). The antigens of these receptors remain unknown. The library came from the immunoSEQ multiplex PCR assay. TCRdb stores this immuneACCESS table with in-frame sequences only. Part of the clones is absent; in the studies checked, under half of the shortfall reflects unresolved V genes, and no reason is known for the rest. The sample table records about 27,000 clones; 72% of these occur just once. The top ten constitute roughly a tenth of the sample. In the ViraFEST assay, PBMC were stimulated with viral peptide pools, and TCR sequencing was then used to find antigen-specific CD4+ T cell clonotypes based on their expansion. After more than 9 days of culture, CD4+ T cells were isolated with the EasySep CD4+ T cell isolation kit. The absence of prior SARS-CoV-2 infection in healthy vaccine recipients was confirmed by negative nucleocapsid antibodies before and after vaccination.

The source was CD4+ T cells from PBMCs cultured with SARS-CoV-2 spike peptides, collected before COVID-19 vaccination. In the paper's terms, the cell subset or site label means: SARS-CoV-2 spike overlapping peptide pool stimulation. Every receptor here comes from a human donor who received a COVID-19 vaccine.

The chain has TRBV10-3 and TRBJ2-1; 7 nucleotides agree with TRBD1. CDR3 size: 13 residues. Looked up from germline, CDR1 is ENHRY and CDR2 is SYGVKD. The V and J ends lost 4 bases and 5 bases, in that order; junction bases with no gene match: 2. CDR3 in DNA: TGTGCCATCAGTGCGGGGACAGACAATGAGCAGTTCTTC. Translation: CAISAGTDNEQFF.

The gene calls are TRBV12-3 or TRBV12-4 and TRBJ1-2; D is perhaps TRBD1 (6 bases). Trimming took off 2 bases at V and 5 bases at J, with 6 bases between the two ends. The CDR3 length is 12 residues. The CDR3: CASSLTGYGYTF. The CDR3 DNA reads as TGTGCCAGCAGTTTAACAGGGTATGGCTACACCTTC.

The rearrangement joins TRBV5-4 to TRBJ2-7; maybe TRBD2 (6 bases). The CDR3 sequence is 16 residues long. CDR1 SGHNT and CDR2 YYREEE come from the germline V gene (reference sequence). V was clipped by 0 bases and J by 2 bases, with 15 bases between them. For the CDR3, the DNA is TGTGCCAGCAGCTTGGATTCGCGGGGCGCTCCCTACGAGCAGTACTTC. Its translation: CASSLDSRGAPYEQYF. The full variable domain, its missing parts supplied by reference TRBV5-4 and TRBJ2-7, is ETGVTQSPTHLIKTRGQQVTLRCSSQSGHNTVSWYQQALGQGPQFIFQYYREEENGRGNFPPRFSGLQFPNYSSELNVNALELDDSALYLCASSLDSRGAPYEQYFGPGTRLTVT.

This clone came up a few times. The V gene is TRBV19, the J gene TRBJ2-2, with 12 bases that match TRBD2. The length of the CDR3 is 15 residues. The germline V gene encodes CDR1 LNHDA and CDR2 SQIVND (reference sequence). V shed 8 bases, J shed 4 bases, and the junction held 5 bases outside the gene matches. CDR3 in amino acids: CASLRLAGVTGELFF. CDR3 in DNA: TGTGCCAGTCTAAGACTAGCGGGAGTCACCGGGGAGCTGTTTTTT.

In DNA form, the CDR3 reads TGTGCCAGCAGCCTGCGTTTGGGGGAAGAAAAACTGTTTTTT. Residues: CASSLRLGEEKLFF. This rearrangement joins TRBV5-4 to TRBJ1-4, with D possibly TRBD1 on 5 matching bases. This CDR3 region has 14 residues. V lost 4 bases and J lost 8, with 15 bases in between. Germline CDR1 reads SGHNT; CDR2 reads YYREEE (reference sequence).

The sample holds a few counts of this clone. The chain uses TRBV6-6 and TRBJ1-2; 12 nucleotides agree with TRBD1. Trimming at V came to 6 bases and at J to 7 bases, leaving 12 bases not matched to a gene. Germline CDR1 reads MNHNY; CDR2 reads SVGAGI (reference sequence). The CDR3 runs 16 residues. The CDR3 loop reads CASSLGTGGEFSGYTF. Here the CDR3 DNA reads TGTGCCAGCAGCCTTGGGACAGGGGGCGAATTCAGTGGCTACACCTTC.

The V and J genes are TRBV10-2 and TRBJ1-6; 9 bases align to TRBD1. V trimming: 6 bases; J trimming: 7 bases; junction bases outside the gene matches: 10. CDR1 and CDR2 from the germline V gene are WSHSY and SAAADI. This CDR3 is built from 16 residues. This chain's CDR3 is CASSDPGTGKNSPLHF. The DNA of the CDR3 is TGCGCCAGCAGCGATCCCGGGACAGGGAAGAATTCACCCCTCCACTTT.

In its sample, this clone was seen a few times. The gene calls are TRBV5-4 and TRBJ1-1, with 8 bases that match TRBD1. The CDR3 length is 15 residues. V dropped 5 bases and J dropped 0; count of bases not matched to a gene: 6. CDR1 and CDR2 from the germline V gene are SGHNT and YYREEE (reference sequence). In nucleotides, the CDR3 is TGTGCCAGCAGGGACAGGGTGAGTTTGAACACTGAAGCTTTCTTT. Protein product: CASRDRVSLNTEAFF.

The chain uses TRBV10-3 and TRBJ1-5, with a possible D match to TRBD1 (5 bases). V shed 5 bases and J shed 0 bases, with 11 bases lying between them. Germline assignment: CDR1 ENHRY and CDR2 SYGVKD. The CDR3 length is 15 residues. Written as DNA, the CDR3 is TGTGCCATCAGTAAAGGGACCGATAGCAATCAGCCCCAGCATTTT. Residues: CAISKGTDSNQPQHF.

In this sample, this clone turned up a few times. The V and J genes are TRBV6-6 and TRBJ1-1; 7 bases match TRBD1. This CDR3 spans 16 amino acids. Unmatched junction bases numbered 6, after V lost 2 bases and J lost 0 bases. CDR1 is MNHNY and CDR2 is SVGAGI in the germline V gene (reference sequence). The CDR3 nucleotides are TGTGCCAGCAGTTACCCGAGGAGGGGGCTGAACACTGAAGCTTTCTTT. Encoded protein: CASSYPRRGLNTEAFF.

The V and J genes are TRBV5-1 and TRBJ2-5, with D possibly being TRBD1 (5 bases). There are 13 residues in the CDR3. Germline CDR1 is SGHRS and CDR2 is YFSETQ. V lost 0 bases to trimming and J lost 4 bases, with 7 bases between them. The CDR3 sequence is CASSLDRGETQYF. CDR3 nucleotides: TGCGCCAGCAGCTTGGATAGGGGAGAGACCCAGTACTTC. Filled out from reference TRBV5-1 and TRBJ2-5, the complete variable domain reads KAGVTQTPRYLIKTRGQQVTLSCSPISGHRSVSWYQQTPGQGLQFLFEYFSETQRNKGNFPGRFSGRQFSNSRSEMNVSTLELGDSALYLCASSLDRGETQYFGPGTRLLVL.

This sequence joins TRBV6-1 and TRBJ2-7; 8 nucleotides align to TRBD1. CDR3 size: 14 residues. Germline lookup yields CDR1 MNHNS and CDR2 SASEGT. Trimming removed 2 bases from V and 4 bases from J; junction bases left unmatched: 4. This CDR3 reads CASSERQGWYEQYF. The CDR3 region has the DNA TGTGCCAGCAGTGAAAGACAGGGGTGGTACGAGCAGTACTTC.

The chain joins TRBV5-1 to TRBJ2-6; 10 positions agree with TRBD1. The CDR3 totals 17 residues. Trimming removed 6 bases from V and 0 bases from J; junction bases left unmatched: 6. CDR1 is SGHRS and CDR2 is YFSETQ in the germline V gene. For the CDR3, the DNA is TGCGCCAGCACCGACAGGGGGCCTATCTCTGGGGCCAACGTCCTGACTTTC. Translating gives CASTDRGPISGANVLTF.

The chain combines TRBV3-1 (or the pseudogene TRBV3-2) with TRBJ1-6; D ambiguous. The V gene's germline CDR1 is LGHDT and CDR2 YNNKEL (reference sequence). V was trimmed by 0 bases and J by 10 bases, leaving 16 bases between them. This CDR3 is built from 16 residues. The CDR3 DNA reads TGTGCCAGCAGCCAAGATAAGGGAGCTAGCCAATCACCCCTCCACTTT. Translation: CASSQDKGASQSPLHF.

This clone showed up just once. V usage is TRBV19 and J usage is TRBJ1-1; 9 bases agree with TRBD1. The V segment lost 6 bases and the J segment 0 bases; nucleotides outside the gene matches: 2. Germline V lookup: CDR1 LNHDA, CDR2 SQIVND (reference sequence). The CDR3 is 14 amino acids. In DNA form, the CDR3 reads TGTGCCAGTAGGGGACAGGGAATGAACACTGAAGCTTTCTTT. Its translation is CASRGQGMNTEAFF. Together with reference TRBV19 and TRBJ1-1, the CDR3 gives the full variable domain: DGGITQSPKYLFRKEGQNVTLSCEQNLNHDAMYWYRQDPGQGLRLIYYSQIVNDFQKGDIAEGYSVSREKKESFPLTVTSAQKNPTAFYLCASRGQGMNTEAFFGQGTRLTVV.

V gene TRBV5-6 combines with J gene TRBJ1-2; perhaps TRBD1 as D (6 bases). V was pared by 6 bases and J by 8 bases, with 23 bases between. This CDR3 contains 15 residues. The germline CDR1 and CDR2 sequences are SGHDT and YYEEEE. For the CDR3, the DNA is TGTGCCAGCAACTCCCGGGGGGCGCGGTCCTGGGGCTACACCTTC. Amino acids: CASNSRGARSWGYTF.

This chain uses TRBV7-9 with TRBJ2-2, with 8 bases fitting TRBD2. Per the germline V gene, CDR1 is SEHNR and CDR2 is FQNEAQ (reference sequence). J was trimmed by 0 bases and V by 0 bases; bases with no gene match: 0. The length of the CDR3 is 16 residues. CDR3 region: CASSLASGANTGELFF. The CDR3 DNA is TGTGCCAGCAGCTTAGCTAGCGGGGCGAACACCGGGGAGCTGTTTTTT.

This clone was seen more than once but under ten times. The rearrangement joins TRBV6-6 to TRBJ1-2, with a weak D call TRBD1 (5 bases). Germline V CDR1 and CDR2: MNHNY, SVGAGI (reference sequence). The V gene lost 8 bases and the J gene lost 8 bases, with 21 bases spanning the gap. The length of the CDR3 is 14 residues. CDR3 region: CASGGDVSSEGYTF. CDR3 bases: TGTGCCAGCGGGGGGGACGTCTCGTCCGAGGGCTACACCTTC.

This chain's CDR3 is CASSEPGQGASTDTQYF. CDR3 bases: TGTGCCAGCAGTGAACCGGGACAGGGGGCGTCCACAGATACGCAGTATTTT. The J gene is TRBJ2-3, the V gene TRBV25-1, with 12 nucleotides matching TRBD1. The CDR3 is 17 amino acids. The germline gives CDR1 MGHDK, CDR2 SYGVNS. The V gene end was trimmed by 2 bases and the J gene end by 2 bases; junction bases not matched to a gene: 5.

The J gene is TRBJ1-2, the V gene TRBV3-1 (or the pseudogene TRBV3-2); tentatively, D is TRBD1 (6 bases). Trimming took 4 bases from V and 5 from J, leaving 8 bases between them. There are 12 residues in the CDR3. The germline V gene has CDR1 LGHDT and CDR2 YNNKEL (reference sequence). The chain's CDR3 is CASSPDRYGYTF. CDR3 DNA sequence: TGTGCCAGCAGCCCGGACAGATATGGCTACACCTTC.

The V gene is TRBV5-1, the J gene TRBJ2-5, with 11 bases lining up with TRBD1. The length of the CDR3 is 14 residues. Germline lookup yields CDR1 SGHRS and CDR2 YFSETQ. V shed 3 bases, J shed 7 bases, and the junction held 5 bases outside the gene matches. CDR3 sequence (DNA): TGCGCCAGCAGCTCTGAGGGACAGGGGGTGACCCAGTACTTC. It encodes CASSSEGQGVTQYF.

The chain recombines TRBV19 with TRBJ2-7; D tentatively fits TRBD1 or TRBD2 (5 bases each). In germline, CDR1 is LNHDA, CDR2 SQIVND (reference sequence). Between the trimmed V and J ends, which lost 5 bases and 6 bases, there was a span of 11 bases. This CDR3 is 12 amino acids long. In DNA form, the CDR3 reads TGTGCCAGTAGTGTCGGGACCGTCGAGCAGTACTTC. It translates to CASSVGTVEQYF.

The rearrangement joins TRBV24-1 to TRBJ2-1; possible D gene TRBD1, 6 bases. The V end was cut by 8 bases, the J end by 10 bases, with 17 bases between. Germline-derived CDR1 and CDR2 are KGHDR and SFDVKD. The CDR3 totals 13 residues. This chain's CDR3 is CATTTQGIEEQFF. As DNA, the CDR3 is TGTGCCACCACTACTCAGGGGATAGAAGAGCAGTTCTTC.

This clone was observed a handful of times. This rearrangement joins TRBV10-3 to TRBJ2-3; the D gene is possibly TRBD2 (6 bases). The CDR3 has 17 amino acids. Germline CDR1 reads ENHRY; CDR2 reads SYGVKD. V was cut by 0 bases and J by 4 bases, with 17 bases left in between. Here the CDR3 reads CAISESRGGVGADTQYF. The CDR3 region has the DNA TGTGCCATCAGTGAGTCGAGAGGCGGGGTGGGAGCAGATACGCAGTATTTT.

The chain links TRBV6-2 or TRBV6-3 to TRBJ1-5; D not certain. The CDR3 extends over 16 amino acids. The V gene lost 5 bases and the J gene lost 0 bases, with 14 bases spanning the gap. Germline V lookup: CDR1 MNHEY, CDR2 SVGEGT. This CDR3 is CASSGPRAVSNQPQHF. The CDR3 DNA is TGTGCCAGCAGTGGCCCCCGGGCAGTTAGCAATCAGCCCCAGCATTTT.

The chain combines TRBV5-6 with TRBJ1-2; possible D gene TRBD1, 5 bases. Germline loops: CDR1 SGHDT, CDR2 YYEEEE. The CDR3 sequence is 15 residues long. V shed 5 bases and J shed 6 bases, with 20 bases lying between them. The CDR3 region is CASSRGRNGDDGYTF. In DNA form, the CDR3 reads TGTGCCAGCAGTCGGGGACGGAATGGAGATGATGGCTACACCTTC.